This note documents a single TCR beta chain sequence. Its target is not known. These data belong to a study of shared clonotypes between healthy human individuals. Points from the study as a whole: Limited genetic and exposure-history diversity came from having few donors.

Terminally differentiated effector memory CD45RA+ cells were left out of the naive CD8 fraction, which was CD45RO-negative and positively selected for CCR7. Donors, without exception, were Caucasian adults residing in Nashville, Tennessee. The CDR3 consists of 15 residues. Trimming left V 5 bases short and J 9 bases short, with 20 bases between. CDR1 is SEHNR and CDR2 is FQNEAQ in the germline V gene (reference sequence). The protocol was immunoSEQ multiplex PCR, while the TCRdb copy is restricted to in-frame clones and leaves out a portion. The profile shows hundreds of thousands of clones, approximately 96% of them singletons.

The sequenced sample was naive CD8+ T cells sorted from blood. The chain has TRBV7-9 and TRBJ2-1; the D gene is possibly TRBD1 (6 bases). The receptor's source is a woman in her twenties or thirties in good health. The CDR3 region is CASSPGTTKGIEQFF. Here the CDR3 DNA reads TGTGCCAGCAGCCCGGGGACAACCAAGGGGATTGAGCAGTTCTTC.